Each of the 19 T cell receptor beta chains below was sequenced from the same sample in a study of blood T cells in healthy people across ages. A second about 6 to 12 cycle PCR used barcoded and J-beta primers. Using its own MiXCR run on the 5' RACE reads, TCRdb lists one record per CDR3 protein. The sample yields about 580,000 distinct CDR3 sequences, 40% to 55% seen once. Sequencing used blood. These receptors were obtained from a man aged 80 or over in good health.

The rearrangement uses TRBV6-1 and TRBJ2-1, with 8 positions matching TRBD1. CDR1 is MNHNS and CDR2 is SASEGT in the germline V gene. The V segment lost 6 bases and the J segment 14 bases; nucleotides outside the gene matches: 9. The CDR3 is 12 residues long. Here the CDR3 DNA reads TGTGCCAGCAGGGAAAGTTGGACAGGGAAGTTCTTC. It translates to CASRESWTGKFF.

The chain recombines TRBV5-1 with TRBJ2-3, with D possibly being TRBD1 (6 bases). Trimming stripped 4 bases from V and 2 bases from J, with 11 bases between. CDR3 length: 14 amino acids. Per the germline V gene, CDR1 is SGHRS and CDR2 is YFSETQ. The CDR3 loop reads CASSATGYTDTQYF. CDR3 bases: TGCGCCAGCAGCGCGACAGGCTACACAGATACGCAGTATTTT.

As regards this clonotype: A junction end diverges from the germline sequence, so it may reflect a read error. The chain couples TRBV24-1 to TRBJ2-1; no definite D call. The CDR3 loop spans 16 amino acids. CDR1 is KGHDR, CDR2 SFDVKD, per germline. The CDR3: CATSNLGPSSYNEQFF. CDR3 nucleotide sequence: TGTGCCACCAGTAATTTAGGCCCGAGCTCCTACAATGAGCAGTTCTTC.

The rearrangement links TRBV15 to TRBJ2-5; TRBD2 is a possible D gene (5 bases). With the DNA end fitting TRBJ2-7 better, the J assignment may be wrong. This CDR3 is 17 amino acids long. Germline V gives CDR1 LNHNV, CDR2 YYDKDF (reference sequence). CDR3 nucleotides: TGTGCCACCAGCGGACTGAGTGGGCAGTCCGCGACCGCCGAGCAGTACTTC. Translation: CATSGLSGQSATAEQYF.

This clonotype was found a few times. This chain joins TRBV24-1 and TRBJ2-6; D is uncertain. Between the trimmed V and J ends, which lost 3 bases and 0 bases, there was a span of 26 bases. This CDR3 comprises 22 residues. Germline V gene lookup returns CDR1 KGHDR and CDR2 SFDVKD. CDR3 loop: CATSDPQSLPCQALSGANVLTF. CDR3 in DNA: TGTGCCACCAGTGATCCTCAATCCCTCCCCTGTCAGGCCCTCTCTGGGGCCAACGTCCTGACTTTC.

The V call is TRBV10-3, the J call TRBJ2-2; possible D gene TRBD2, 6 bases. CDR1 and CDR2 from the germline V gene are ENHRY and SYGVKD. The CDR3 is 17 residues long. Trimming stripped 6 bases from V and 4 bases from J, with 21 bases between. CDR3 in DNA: TGTGCCATCAGCGCCCGAAACACGGGGGTCGGCACCGGGGAGCTGTTTTTT. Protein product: CAISARNTGVGTGELFF.

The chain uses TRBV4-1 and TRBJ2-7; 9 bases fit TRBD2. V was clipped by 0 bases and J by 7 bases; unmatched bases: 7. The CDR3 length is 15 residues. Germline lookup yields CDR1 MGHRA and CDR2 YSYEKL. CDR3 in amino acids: CASSQDPSGVNEQYF. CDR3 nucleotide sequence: TGCGCCAGCAGCCAAGATCCTAGCGGGGTTAATGAGCAGTACTTC.

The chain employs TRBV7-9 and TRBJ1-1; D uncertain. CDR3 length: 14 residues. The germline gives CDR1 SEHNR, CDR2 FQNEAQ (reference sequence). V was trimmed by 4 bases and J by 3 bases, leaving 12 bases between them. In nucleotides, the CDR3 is TGTGCCAGCAGCTCCGTGGGTCGGTACACTGAAGCTTTCTTT. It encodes CASSSVGRYTEAFF.

The CDR3: CASSGGLASSYEQYF. CDR3 DNA sequence: TGTGCCAGCAGCGGGGGACTAGCGAGCTCCTACGAGCAGTACTTC. V gene TRBV7-2 combines with J gene TRBJ2-7; 10 nucleotides line up with TRBD2. The V gene end was trimmed by 5 bases and the J gene end by 0 bases; junction bases not matched to a gene: 4. The CDR3 extends over 15 amino acids. Germline V gives CDR1 SGHTA, CDR2 FQGNSA.

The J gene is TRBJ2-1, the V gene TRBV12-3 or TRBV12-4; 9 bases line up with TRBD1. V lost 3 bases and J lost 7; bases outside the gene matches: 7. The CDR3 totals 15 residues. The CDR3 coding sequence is TGTGCCAGCAGTTTCCGGGACAGGGCCGGGAATGAGCAGTTCTTC. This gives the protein CASSFRDRAGNEQFF.

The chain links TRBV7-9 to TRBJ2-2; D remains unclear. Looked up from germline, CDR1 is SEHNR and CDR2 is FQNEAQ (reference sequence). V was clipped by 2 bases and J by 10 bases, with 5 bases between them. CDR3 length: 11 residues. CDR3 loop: CASSLLEELFF. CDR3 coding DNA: TGTGCCAGCAGCTTACTCGAGGAGCTGTTTTTT.

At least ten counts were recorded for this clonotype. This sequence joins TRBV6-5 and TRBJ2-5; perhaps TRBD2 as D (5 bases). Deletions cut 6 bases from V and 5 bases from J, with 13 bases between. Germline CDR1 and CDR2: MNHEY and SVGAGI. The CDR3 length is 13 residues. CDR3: CASRRASRETQYF. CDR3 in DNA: TGTGCCAGCAGGAGGGCTAGCAGGGAGACCCAGTACTTC.

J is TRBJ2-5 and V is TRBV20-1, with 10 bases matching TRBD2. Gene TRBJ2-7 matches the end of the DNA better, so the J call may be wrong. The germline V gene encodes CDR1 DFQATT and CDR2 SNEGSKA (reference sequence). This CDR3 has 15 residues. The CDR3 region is CSARGLAGVVDEQYF. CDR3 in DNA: TGCAGTGCACGGGGGCTAGCGGGAGTCGTGGACGAGCAGTACTTC.

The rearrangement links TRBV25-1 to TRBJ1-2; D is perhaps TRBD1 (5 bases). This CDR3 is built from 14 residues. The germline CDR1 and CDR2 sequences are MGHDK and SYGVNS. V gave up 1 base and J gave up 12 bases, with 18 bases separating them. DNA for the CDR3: TGTGCCAGCAGTGAATGGGGCAGGGCGTACGGCCACACCTTC. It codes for CASSEWGRAYGHTF.

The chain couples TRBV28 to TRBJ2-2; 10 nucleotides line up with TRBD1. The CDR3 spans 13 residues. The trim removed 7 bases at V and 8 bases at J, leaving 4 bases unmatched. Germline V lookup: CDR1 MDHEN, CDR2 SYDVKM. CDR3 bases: TGTGCCAGCAAGACAGGGGGCTTAGGGGAGCTGTTTTTT. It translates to CASKTGGLGELFF.

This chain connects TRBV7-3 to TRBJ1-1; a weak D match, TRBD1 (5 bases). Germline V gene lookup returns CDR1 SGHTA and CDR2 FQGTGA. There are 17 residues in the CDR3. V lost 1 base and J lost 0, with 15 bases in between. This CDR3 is CASSLRGLGQVNTEAFF. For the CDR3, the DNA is TGTGCCAGCAGCTTAAGGGGATTGGGGCAGGTGAACACTGAAGCTTTCTTT.

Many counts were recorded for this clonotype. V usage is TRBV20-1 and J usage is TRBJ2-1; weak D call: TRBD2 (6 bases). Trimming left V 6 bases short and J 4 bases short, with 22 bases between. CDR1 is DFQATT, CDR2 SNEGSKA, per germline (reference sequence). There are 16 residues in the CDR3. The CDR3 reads CSAASVEGGVYNEQFF. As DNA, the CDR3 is TGCAGTGCCGCCTCGGTAGAGGGAGGCGTTTACAATGAGCAGTTCTTC.

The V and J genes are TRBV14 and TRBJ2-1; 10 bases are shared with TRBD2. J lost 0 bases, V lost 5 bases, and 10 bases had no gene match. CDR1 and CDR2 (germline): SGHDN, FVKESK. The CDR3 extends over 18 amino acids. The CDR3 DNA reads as TGTGCCAGCAGCGACTTAGCGGGAGGCCTCCTCTCCTACAATGAGCAGTTCTTC. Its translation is CASSDLAGGLLSYNEQFF. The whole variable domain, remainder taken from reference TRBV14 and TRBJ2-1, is EAGVTQFPSHSVIEKGQTVTLRCDPISGHDNLYWYRRVMGKEIKFLLHFVKESKQDESGMPNNRFLAERTGGTYSTLKVQPAELEDSGVYFCASSDLAGGLLSYNEQFFGPGTRLTVL.

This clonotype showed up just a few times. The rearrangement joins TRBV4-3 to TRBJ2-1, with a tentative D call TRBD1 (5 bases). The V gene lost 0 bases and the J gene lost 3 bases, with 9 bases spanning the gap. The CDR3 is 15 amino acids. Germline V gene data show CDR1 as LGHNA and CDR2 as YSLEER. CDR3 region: CASSQDRAGYNEQFF. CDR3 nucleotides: TGCGCCAGCAGCCAAGACAGGGCCGGCTACAATGAGCAGTTCTTC.